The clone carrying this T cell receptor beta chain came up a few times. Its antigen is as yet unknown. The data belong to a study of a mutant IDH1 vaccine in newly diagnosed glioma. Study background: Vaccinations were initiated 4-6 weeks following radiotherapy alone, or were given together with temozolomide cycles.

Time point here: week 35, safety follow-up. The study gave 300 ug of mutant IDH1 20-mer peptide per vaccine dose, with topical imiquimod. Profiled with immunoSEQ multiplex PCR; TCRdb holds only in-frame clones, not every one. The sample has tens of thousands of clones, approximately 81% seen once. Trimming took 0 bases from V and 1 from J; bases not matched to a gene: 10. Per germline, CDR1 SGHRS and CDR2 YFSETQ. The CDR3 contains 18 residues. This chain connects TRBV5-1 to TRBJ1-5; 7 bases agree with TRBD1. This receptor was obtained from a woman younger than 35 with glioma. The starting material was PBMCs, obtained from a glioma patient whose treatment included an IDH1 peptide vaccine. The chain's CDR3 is CASSLGPRQGRSNQPQHF. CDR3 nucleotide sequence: TGCGCCAGCAGCTTGGGCCCCAGACAGGGTAGAAGCAATCAGCCCCAGCATTTT. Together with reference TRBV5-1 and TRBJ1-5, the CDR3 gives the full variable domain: KAGVTQTPRYLIKTRGQQVTLSCSPISGHRSVSWYQQTPGQGLQFLFEYFSETQRNKGNFPGRFSGRQFSNSRSEMNVSTLELGDSALYLCASSLGPRQGRSNQPQHFGDGTRLSIL.